The 29 T cell receptor beta chains listed next were all sequenced from one sample in a study of neurological immune-mediated disorders. TCRdb re-analysed the 5' RACE reads in MiXCR, keeping a single row per CDR3 protein. The sample contains over 50,000 distinct CDR3 sequences, 3% to 4% of which appear only once. Input material: PBMCs. Receptor source: a middle-aged man with multiple sclerosis.

A single count supports this clonotype. Germline is not matched at one junction end, which may reflect a read error. This rearrangement joins TRBV18 to TRBJ1-1; D gene unclear. This CDR3 contains 14 residues. Per germline, CDR1 KGHSH and CDR2 LQKENI. In DNA form, the CDR3 reads TGTGCCAGCACACCACCCCATGGGAACACTGAAGCTTTCTTT. It translates to CASTPPHGNTEAFF.

A word on this clonotype: One junction end does not reproduce the germline sequence, and a read error may be involved. The chain links TRBV12-3 or TRBV12-4 to TRBJ1-5; D gene uncertain. The CDR3 length is 13 residues. The CDR3 here is CASSLARNEPQNF. CDR3 bases: TGTGCCAGCAGTTTAGCGCGGAATGAGCCCCAGAATTTT.

This clonotype has a count of ten or more. The gene calls are TRBV12-3 or TRBV12-4 and TRBJ1-1, with D unresolved. The V end was cut by 3 bases, the J end by 4 bases, with 6 bases between. The CDR3 is 12 residues long. In DNA form, the CDR3 reads TGTGCCAGCAGTTTCAGCGGCACTGAAGCTTTCTTT. This gives the protein CASSFSGTEAFF.

The gene calls are TRBV5-1 and TRBJ1-4; possible D gene TRBD1, 5 bases. CDR3 size: 15 residues. Per germline, CDR1 SGHRS and CDR2 YFSETQ. Trimming took off 0 bases at V and 8 bases at J, with 14 bases between the two ends. The CDR3 region has the DNA TGCGCCAGCAGCTTGGAGTCGGGGGTCGGGGAAAAACTGTTTTTT. Translation gives CASSLESGVGEKLFF.

This clonotype was seen repeatedly, ten times or more. The chain has TRBV3-1 and TRBJ1-2; no reliable D call. CDR1 LGHDT and CDR2 YNNKEL come from the germline V gene (reference sequence). Trimming took 0 bases from V and 2 from J, leaving 7 bases between them. This CDR3 has 14 amino acids. CDR3 sequence reads: CASSQDGQNYGYTF. The CDR3 nucleotides read TGTGCCAGCAGCCAAGACGGCCAAAACTATGGCTACACCTTC.

This clonotype was detected many times. The rearrangement links TRBV12-3 or TRBV12-4 to TRBJ2-2, with 11 bases matching TRBD1. V lost 5 bases and J lost 0; bases outside the gene matches: 8. The length of the CDR3 is 18 residues. The CDR3 bases are TGTGCCAGCAGTCTCCCTTCGGGACAGGGGGCGAACACCGGGGAGCTGTTTTTT. This sequence encodes CASSLPSGQGANTGELFF.

The rearrangement uses TRBV14 and TRBJ1-1; D gene uncertain. The germline V gene encodes CDR1 SGHDN and CDR2 FVKESK. The V and J ends lost 0 bases and 1 base respectively, with 3 bases between them. The CDR3 covers 13 residues. The CDR3 nucleotides read TGTGCCAGCAGCCAAGATAGGAACACTGAAGCTTTCTTT. This gives the protein CASSQDRNTEAFF.

This clonotype was observed at least ten times. The chain recombines TRBV9 with TRBJ1-2; no definite D call. V was clipped by 0 bases and J by 2 bases, with 14 bases between them. This CDR3 is built from 16 residues. The germline CDR1 and CDR2 sequences are SGDLS and YYNGEE. CDR3 region: CASSVGYGAYNYGYTF. CDR3 bases: TGTGCCAGCAGCGTAGGGTATGGCGCATACAACTATGGCTACACCTTC.

The sample holds many counts of this clonotype. The chain couples TRBV10-2 to TRBJ2-7, with D maybe TRBD2 (6 bases). The germline V gene encodes CDR1 WSHSY and CDR2 SAAADI. Trimming took off 8 bases at V and 2 bases at J, with 19 bases between the two ends. CDR3 length: 15 residues. The CDR3 protein is CASLNLAGTTYEQYF. The DNA of the CDR3 is TGCGCCAGCTTAAATTTGGCGGGGACCACCTACGAGCAGTACTTC.

This clonotype was detected many times. The rearrangement links TRBV6-5 to TRBJ2-7; 7 bases fit TRBD2. The germline gives CDR1 MNHEY, CDR2 SVGAGI. This CDR3 is 15 amino acids long. Germline trimming cut 6 bases from V and 3 bases from J; bases unmatched to any gene: 11. The CDR3 loop is CASSRTGTISYEQYF. CDR3 bases: TGTGCCAGCAGCCGGACGGGGACTATAAGCTACGAGCAGTACTTC.

This clonotype has a count of ten or more. Mismatch with germline at one junction end may stem from a read error. The chain combines TRBV12-3 or TRBV12-4 with TRBJ1-6; the D is unclear. The CDR3 runs 11 residues. CDR3 amino acids: CASSLASPLNF. As DNA, the CDR3 is TGTGCCAGCAGTTTAGCTTCACCCCTCAACTTT.

This clonotype was detected ten times or more. The rearrangement uses TRBV5-5 and TRBJ2-5, with D perhaps TRBD1 (5 bases). Germline values: CDR1 SGHKS, CDR2 YYEKEE (reference sequence). The CDR3 is made up of 12 amino acids. The V and J ends lost 3 bases and 7 bases respectively, with 10 bases between them. The CDR3 region has the DNA TGTGCCAGCAGCTCAGGGTTGGGGACCCAGTACTTC. This sequence encodes CASSSGLGTQYF.

This clonotype was observed at least ten times. Germline is not matched at one junction end, which may reflect a read error. V usage is TRBV20-1 and J usage is TRBJ1-5; D is perhaps TRBD1 (6 bases). Looked up from germline, CDR1 is DFQATT and CDR2 is SNEGSKA (reference sequence). The CDR3 covers 12 residues. The CDR3 is CSATKQGQPQNF. The DNA of the CDR3 is TGCAGTGCCACTAAACAGGGTCAGCCCCAGAATTTT.

This clonotype was observed at least ten times. The gene calls are TRBV29-1 and TRBJ2-1; D remains ambiguous. The length of the CDR3 is 11 residues. Trimming left V 6 bases short and J 1 base short, with 4 bases between. CDR1 SQVTM and CDR2 ANQGSEA come from the germline V gene. CDR3 sequence: CSVGSYNEQFF. In DNA, the CDR3 is TGCAGCGTGGGTTCCTACAATGAGCAGTTCTTC.

This clonotype was seen ten or more times. The chain links TRBV29-1 to TRBJ1-1, with 8 bases that match TRBD1. Per the germline V gene, CDR1 is SQVTM and CDR2 is ANQGSEA. The CDR3 extends over 16 amino acids. Trimming removed 7 bases from V and 0 bases from J; junction bases left unmatched: 13. Written as DNA, the CDR3 is TGCAGCGCCAAGACAGGGGCTGACATCATGAACACTGAAGCTTTCTTT. Protein: CSAKTGADIMNTEAFF.

This clonotype showed up many times. J is TRBJ1-5 and V is TRBV10-3, with D unclear. Germline-derived CDR1 and CDR2 are ENHRY and SYGVKD. This CDR3 has 13 amino acids. Trimming stripped 6 bases from V and 4 bases from J, with 10 bases between. In DNA form, the CDR3 reads TGTGCCATCAGATCGGGGTTGAATCAGCCCCAGCATTTT. It specifies CAIRSGLNQPQHF.

This clonotype was detected ten times or more. The chain links TRBV7-8 to TRBJ2-1; D may correspond to TRBD1 or TRBD2 (5 bases each). This CDR3 spans 12 amino acids. CDR1 SGHVS and CDR2 FQNEAQ come from the germline V gene. Trimming took off 7 bases at V and 5 bases at J, with 9 bases between the two ends. In DNA, the CDR3 is TGTGCCAGCACGGGGCCGCACAATGAGCAGTTCTTC. Its translation is CASTGPHNEQFF.

This clonotype has a count of ten or more. The chain combines TRBV4-1 with TRBJ1-5; D is possibly TRBD1 (6 bases). Germline V CDR1 and CDR2: MGHRA, YSYEKL. The V end lost 1 base, the J end lost 5 bases, and 12 bases lay between the germline ends. The CDR3 is 15 residues long. This CDR3 reads CASSQVGGTHQPQHF. The CDR3 DNA reads TGCGCCAGCAGCCAAGTGGGGGGCACCCATCAGCCCCAGCATTTT.

Regarding this clonotype: The junction departs from germline at one end; a sequencing error may be responsible. This sequence joins TRBV20-1 and TRBJ2-1; 9 bases align to TRBD1. CDR1 and CDR2 (germline): DFQATT, SNEGSKA (reference sequence). The CDR3 totals 15 residues. The CDR3 DNA reads TGCAGTGCTAGTCGGTACGGACAGGGGAGGAGTGAGAAGTTCTTC. This codes for CSASRYGQGRSEKFF.

This clonotype occurred many times. The genes are TRBV5-1 and TRBJ2-5; 9 bases map to TRBD1. The trim removed 6 bases at V and 4 bases at J, leaving 4 bases unmatched. Germline CDR1 and CDR2: SGHRS and YFSETQ. The CDR3 is 13 amino acids. CDR3 bases: TGCGCCAGCAACCCGGACAGGGGAGAGACCCAGTACTTC. It is translated as CASNPDRGETQYF.

This clonotype was seen more than once but under ten times. This sequence may be a read error, since a much larger clone differs from it by one base. The V gene is TRBV28, the J gene TRBJ1-6, with 7 bases aligning to TRBD1. The CDR3 spans 14 residues. CDR1 is MDHEN and CDR2 is SYDVKM in the germline V gene. In DNA form, the CDR3 reads TGTGCCAGCAGCCCGGGACAGAGTAATTCACCCCTCAACTTT. This gives the protein CASSPGQSNSPLNF. The variable domain in full, with the rest retrieved from reference TRBV28 and TRBJ1-6, is DVKVTQSSRYLVKRTGEKVFLECVQDMDHENMFWYRQDPGLGLRLIYFSYDVKMKEKGDIPEGYSVSREKKERFSLILESASTNQTSMYLCASSPGQSNSPLNFGNGTRLTVT.

This clonotype has at least ten counts. This sequence joins TRBV6-6 and TRBJ1-5, with D possibly being TRBD1 (5 bases). The CDR3 has 14 amino acids. The germline V and J ends were trimmed by 6 bases and 1 base, with 10 bases remaining between them. Germline CDR1 MNHNY, CDR2 SVGAGI (reference sequence). This CDR3 reads CASRKEGSNQPQHF. The CDR3 nucleotides read TGTGCCAGCAGAAAGGAGGGGAGCAATCAGCCCCAGCATTTT.

In its sample, this clonotype was seen many times. The J gene is TRBJ2-2, the V gene TRBV28; perhaps TRBD1 as D (6 bases). Germline values: CDR1 MDHEN, CDR2 SYDVKM. The CDR3 is 11 amino acids. Trimming shortened V by 6 bases and J by 10 bases, and 9 bases separated the two germline ends. The CDR3 is CASSKGEELFF. The CDR3 bases are TGTGCCAGCAGCAAGGGGGAGGAGCTGTTTTTT.

Only a few counts were recorded for this clonotype. This chain connects TRBV30 to TRBJ1-5; D is unclear. Germline CDR1 is GTSNPN and CDR2 is SVGIG (reference sequence). The germline V and J ends were trimmed by 5 bases and 7 bases, with 15 bases remaining between them. The CDR3 runs to 13 residues. Written as DNA, the CDR3 is TGTGCCTGGGGACGATCCCCGGCCCAGCCCCAGCATTTT. Translated: CAWGRSPAQPQHF.

This clonotype was picked up many times. At one end the junction does not follow the germline gene, possibly because of a read error. J is TRBJ1-6 and V is TRBV27; tentative D call: TRBD1 (6 bases). This CDR3 region has 17 residues. Germline assignment: CDR1 MNHEY and CDR2 SMNVEV (reference sequence). CDR3 in DNA: TGTGCCAGCAGTTTCTCCAGGGGACTATACTATAATTCACCCCTCAACTTT. Its translation: CASSFSRGLYYNSPLNF.

This clonotype has a count of ten or more. The V and J genes are TRBV10-3 and TRBJ2-7; unclear D gene. V was cut by 3 bases and J by 6 bases, with 6 bases left in between. Germline CDR1 is ENHRY and CDR2 is SYGVKD. The CDR3 runs to 11 residues. In nucleotides, the CDR3 is TGTGCCATCAGTGATGTTGGCGAGCAGTACTTC. This codes for CAISDVGEQYF.

This clonotype has ten or more counts. The V gene is TRBV20-1, the J gene TRBJ1-2; TRBD1 matches at 7 bases. The ends lost 5 bases at V and 8 bases at J; junction bases unmatched: 5. This CDR3 has 11 residues. CDR1 is DFQATT, CDR2 SNEGSKA, per germline (reference sequence). The CDR3 sequence: CSAVDRDGYTF. CDR3 DNA: TGCAGTGCTGTAGACAGGGACGGCTACACCTTC.

Many counts were recorded for this clonotype. The J gene is TRBJ1-6, the V gene TRBV20-1; 9 bases line up with TRBD1. There are 18 residues in the CDR3. In germline, CDR1 is DFQATT, CDR2 SNEGSKA (reference sequence). Losses at the gene ends were 3 bases for V and 1 base for J; bases not matched to a gene: 10. In DNA form, the CDR3 reads TGCAGTGCTAGGGGGACAGGGTTCGTTGGGTCCTATAATTCACCCCTCCACTTT. It yields the protein CSARGTGFVGSYNSPLHF.

This clonotype was detected many times. The V call is TRBV7-2, the J call TRBJ2-2; D ambiguous. Germline V gene data show CDR1 as SGHTA and CDR2 as FQGNSA. The CDR3 covers 16 residues. Trimming left V 8 bases short and J 0 bases short, with 16 bases between. The CDR3 DNA follows: TGTGCCAGCCAAGACGAATGGGGAACGAACACCGGGGAGCTGTTTTTT. It translates to CASQDEWGTNTGELFF.